This is a list of T cell receptor beta chains from one sample in a study of vaccination and CD4 T cells after COVID-19. One entry per CDR3 protein results from TCRdb running MiXCR on the PCR reads. The sample lists roughly 15,000 distinct CDR3 sequences, around 50% occurring once. Their recognized antigens are unknown. Sequencing used CD4+ T cells from blood, cultured in vitro, obtained about 7 months after SARS-CoV-2 vaccination. Every receptor here comes from a human donor who had recovered from COVID-19. The CDR3 runs from the conserved cysteine through the conserved F or W.

>TRBJ1-5|TRBV27
CASSPRDRGGNQPQHF
>TRBJ2-5|TRBV24-1
CATGEGPQETQYF
>TRBJ2-7|TRBV10-3
CAISEPEYEQYF
>TRBJ1-1|TRBV11-2
CASSLSSGRTEAFF
>TRBJ1-2|TRBV7-9
CASSPGEYGYTF
>TRBJ2-1|TRBV7-7
CASSCDRVVEQFF
>TRBJ2-3|TRBV4-2
CASSQESRGANTDTQYF
>TRBJ2-1|TRBV11-3
CASSQDGGRGNEQFF
>TRBJ2-5|TRBV11-3
CASSLAGETQYF
>TRBJ2-3|TRBV7-2
CASSSEREGTQYF
>TRBJ2-5|TRBV24-1
CATRGSQRGETQYF
>TRBJ2-5|TRBV11-3
CASSPRAMTETQYF
>TRBJ2-1|TRBV7-8
CASSLAGTGNEQFF
>TRBJ2-1|TRBV27
CASSPPTRPPQFF